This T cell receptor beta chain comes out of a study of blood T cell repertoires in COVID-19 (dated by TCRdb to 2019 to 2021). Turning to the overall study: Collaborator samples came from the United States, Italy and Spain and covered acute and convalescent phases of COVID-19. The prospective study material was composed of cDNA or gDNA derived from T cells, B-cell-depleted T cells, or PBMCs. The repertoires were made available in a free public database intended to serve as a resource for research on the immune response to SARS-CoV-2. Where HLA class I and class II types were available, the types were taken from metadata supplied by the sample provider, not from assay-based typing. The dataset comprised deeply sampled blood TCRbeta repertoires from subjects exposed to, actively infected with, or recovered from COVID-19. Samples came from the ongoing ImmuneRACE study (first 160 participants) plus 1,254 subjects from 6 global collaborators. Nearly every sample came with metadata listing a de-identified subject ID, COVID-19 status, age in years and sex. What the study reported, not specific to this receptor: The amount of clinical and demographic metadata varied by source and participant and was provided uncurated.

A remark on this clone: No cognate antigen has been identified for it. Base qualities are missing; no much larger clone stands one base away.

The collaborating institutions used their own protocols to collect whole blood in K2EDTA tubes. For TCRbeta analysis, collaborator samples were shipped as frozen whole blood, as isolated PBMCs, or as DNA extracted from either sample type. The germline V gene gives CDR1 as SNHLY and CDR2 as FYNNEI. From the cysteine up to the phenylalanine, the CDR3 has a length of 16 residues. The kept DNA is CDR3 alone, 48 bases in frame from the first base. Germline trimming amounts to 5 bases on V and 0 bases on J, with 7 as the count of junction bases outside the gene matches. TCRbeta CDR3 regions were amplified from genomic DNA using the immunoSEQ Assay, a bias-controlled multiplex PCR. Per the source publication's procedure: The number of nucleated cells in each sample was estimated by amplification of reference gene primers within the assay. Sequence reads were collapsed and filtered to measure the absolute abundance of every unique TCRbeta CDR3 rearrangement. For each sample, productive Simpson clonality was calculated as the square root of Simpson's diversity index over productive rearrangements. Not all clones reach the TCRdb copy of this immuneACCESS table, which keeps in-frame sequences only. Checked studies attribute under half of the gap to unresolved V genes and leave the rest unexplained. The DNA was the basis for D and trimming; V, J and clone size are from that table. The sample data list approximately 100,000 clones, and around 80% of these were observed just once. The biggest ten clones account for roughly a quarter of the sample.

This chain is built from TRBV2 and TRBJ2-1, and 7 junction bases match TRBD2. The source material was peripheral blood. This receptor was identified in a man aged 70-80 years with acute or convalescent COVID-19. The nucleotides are TGTGCCAGCAGTAAGCTCCCTAGCGGCTCCTACAATGAGCAGTTCTTC. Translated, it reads CASSKLPSGSYNEQFF.